This T cell receptor (delta chain) was identified during a study of gamma-delta T cells after stem cell transplantation. TCRdb re-processed the RT-PCR reads via CATT. Of 2,800 or so delta-chain clones in the sample, approximately 5% were seen once. Concerning this clone: A read error is the likely source, as a far larger clone sits one nucleotide away.

CDR1 and CDR2 from the germline V gene are GEAIGNYY and EKD. The CDR3 sequence is 18 residues long. The sequenced material came from gamma-delta T cells. This clonotype was obtained from a human donor. It is not recorded whose cells these are; they may come from a transplant donor. This chain uses TRDV2 with TRDJ1; 11 bases align to TRDD3. CDR3 region: CACDTVMGDTRDTGKLIF. CDR3 coding DNA: TGTGCCTGTGACACCGTGATGGGGGATACGAGGGACACCGGTAAACTCATCTTT.